This TCR beta chain derives from a study of cytomegalovirus exposure and HLA in healthy donors (dated by TCRdb to 2015 to 2018). Looking at the study overall: According to an earlier analysis of several hundred of the donors, 150 million to 200 million T cells yielded over 90 million unique TCR beta sequences and roughly 280 Gb of sequence data. An early release covering about 600 HLA-typed donors comprised approximately 300 gigabases of sequencing data and 85 million to 100 million unique TCR sequences. Of the 398 genotyped donors, 70% to 90% were placed in the genetic ancestry cluster associated with self-reported Caucasian donors. The study was designed to test whether signatures of past pathogen exposure could be identified by cataloging public T cell receptors. The study profiled the T cell repertoires of under 850 subjects by immunosequencing and related them to cytomegalovirus serostatus. In addition to the first cohort of 666 subjects, a separate validation cohort of 120 different subjects was used. To predict cytomegalovirus infection status, the study combined high-throughput TCR immunosequencing, statistical association of individual TCRs with disease status, and machine learning. To study patterns of TCR occurrence, a later analysis re-analyzed previously published TCR beta repertoires from several hundred donors and added high-resolution HLA genotyping. Rather than drawing on any new phenotypic data, the later analysis identified candidate immune exposures from TCR beta sequences and the way those sequences occurred across donors. In an earlier analysis of roughly 600 of the donors, high-throughput TCR beta sequencing was used to judge whether each TCR beta V gene segment behaved as functional or pseudogenic. Donor age, sex, ethnicity and CMV serostatus were compiled alongside the repertoire data. In a later genetic analysis, genome-wide SNP genotypes for about 65% of the roughly 700 donors were used, and that subset was treated as a discovery cohort. All discovery cohort repertoires had been generated on a single sequencing platform. Class I and class II HLA loci were covered by the typing at four-digit resolution. The number of typed donors differed by locus: roughly 629-640 for A, B, C, DRB1 and DQB1; roughly 510 for DQA1; some 590 for DPA1; and roughly 470 for DPB1. Four or five DR-DQ haplotypes were treated as single units for association and clustering because of strong linkage in the cohort. Across approximately 420 genotyped donors of the cohort, an average of approximately 240,000 unique TCR beta nucleotide sequences per donor were sequenced, and 15% to 20% of those sequences were non-productive.

The paper as a whole reports these results and caveats: In this cohort, only TCR beta chains were sequenced, and detectable features were limited by the absence of alpha or paired-chain data. The authors suggested that the approach could potentially be generalized to other disease states and immunological phenotypes. In both the original and validation cohorts, the classifier was reported to diagnose cytomegalovirus status with high specificity and sensitivity. Linkage disequilibrium might explain the correlated functional status among segregating V segments, but an unknown experimental factor could not be ruled out. The presence/absence analyses assumed that sequencing depth was roughly uniform across donors, and that assumption may not be true. The 87-base-pair reads could not distinguish some IMGT-functional V segments, including TRBV6-2 and TRBV6-3, so those segments were excluded. A further reported finding was that TCR beta sequences accurately predicted the HLA-A and HLA-B alleles for most subjects in the first cohort. Assigning TCR associations to individual alleles was difficult when HLA alleles, especially DR and DQ, strongly co-occurred. In a later analysis, some 18,000 TCR beta sequences were associated with specific HLA alleles at a false discovery rate of 0.05. According to a later genetic analysis, donors in an Asian-associated ancestry cluster had fewer N-insertions in productive TCRs than the approximately 670-donor mean. Over 15 rarely observed V segments, including chromosome 9 orphons, were excluded from the earlier analysis of several hundred of the donors because counts were too low. A later analysis found that most CMV-associated TCR beta chains appeared HLA-restricted, with HLA associations seemingly driven largely by CMV exposure. The only immune exposure information available for the cohort was CMV serostatus. V-gene and J-gene trimming of TCR beta chains was associated with a missense DCLRE1C variant in a later genetic analysis, and the association was replicated in an independent cohort. In the study, 150 to 200 TCR beta chains were listed as associated with cytomegalovirus. Across donors, most TCR sequences were observed very rarely, whereas some public TCRs were present in many individuals. Because HLA typing was unavailable for some donors at each locus, only the typed subset was used in association tests. Broadly in line with IMGT annotations, most TCR beta V segments showed up in productive rearrangements about 90% or about 30% of the time in an earlier analysis of 587 of the donors. In vitro tests confirmed that three of the cytomegalovirus-associated TCR beta chains recognize cytomegalovirus antigens. A later analysis reported that several top co-occurrence clusters appeared linked to parvovirus B19, influenza, CMV and Epstein-Barr virus. In a later analysis, HLA-associated TCR beta chains were found to be more clonally expanded and to have lower generation probabilities than equally common non-associated chains. The sequencing pipeline was judged likely to have produced a cluster of highly shared sequence variants as a technical artifact. According to a later analysis, TCR association rates differed among HLA loci, with DRB1 alleles showing the most associated TCRs and HLA-C alleles showing the fewest.

In total, around 600 healthy bone marrow donors made up the cohort. At the time of sampling, all cohort members were nominally healthy, though unrecorded immune exposures were likely present. The donor was CMV seropositive and belonged to the group of 250 to 350 seropositive cohort members. A peripheral blood sample was provided by each donor, and peripheral blood mononuclear cells were used for TCR beta sequencing. Genomic DNA extraction from the blood cell samples was performed with the Qiagen DNeasy Blood Extraction Kit. V is pruned by 3 bases and J by 3 bases, leaving 8 bases of the junction without a gene match. CDR1 is given as MDHEN and CDR2 as SYDVKM, both from the germline V gene. The CDR3 goes from the cysteine to the phenylalanine over 15 residues. CDR3 DNA is the only sequence kept; it has 45 bases, read in frame from the first base. Library construction relied on the immunoSEQ multiplex PCR assay. A mixture of 60 forward primers for TCR Vbeta segments and 13 reverse primers for TCR Jbeta segments was used in the multiplex PCR. The CDR3 region of rearranged TCR beta genes was amplified from genomic DNA with a multiplex PCR assay. Amplified TCR beta libraries were sequenced as 87-base-pair reads on the Illumina HiSeq System. In the authors' own workflow: A later analysis counted tens of millions of unique TCR beta chains across the 666 repertoires, and around 9.9 million of these chains were shared by at least two donors. Raw reads were error-corrected and collapsed into unique sequences with a nearest-neighbor algorithm that merged closely related sequences to remove PCR and sequencing errors. To assign V, D and J gene segments, CDR3 sequences were aligned to IMGT reference sequences. For a sequence to be retained, at least a six-nucleotide match to both a V gene segment and a J gene segment was required. Rearrangements were classified as productive when the CDR3 lacked stop codons and remained in frame with V and J, and all other rearrangements were classified as non-productive. CDR3 was defined according to IMGT convention as the region running from the second conserved V-encoded cysteine to the conserved J-encoded phenylalanine. The earlier analysis of about 610 of the donors excluded sequences that lacked an unambiguous match to a single V gene segment. An earlier analysis of 587 of the donors called V segments functional above 56.7% productive rearrangements and segregating when the between-donor standard deviation exceeded 5%. A statistical classification framework was built for diagnosing cytomegalovirus status from the catalog of TCR beta chain sequences. In a later analysis, V and J genes were assigned by comparing TCR nucleotide sequences against IMGT/GENE-DB human TR gene sequences. A later analysis assigned CDR3 sequences and most-parsimonious VDJ recombination scenarios with the TCRdist pipeline. In a later analysis, each TCR beta chain was defined by its CDR3 amino acid sequence together with its V-gene family, and reads without a unique V-gene family were excluded. To address suspected cross-contamination and a sequencing artifact, a later analysis removed under 600 highly shared, low-generation-probability nucleotide sequences. In a later analysis, a clonal expansion index for each public chain was calculated from normalized within-repertoire ranks of inferred template counts. In a later analysis, generation probabilities were computed with a VDJ recombination model fitted to out-of-frame rearrangements, and the resulting probabilities were checked against IGoR. In a later analysis, hypergeometric tests were used to score TCR-TCR, TCR-HLA and TCR-CMV co-occurrence, with a repertoire-size bias correction applied to TCR pairs. To estimate false discovery rates, a later analysis permuted the HLA or CMV assignments 20 times. In a later analysis, co-occurring TCRs were grouped using DBSCAN, and TCRdist sequence similarity was added for clustering within HLA-allele-positive subsets. Repertoires with fewer than 30,000 or more than 120,000 public chains were left out of co-occurrence clustering, as were five repertoires with anomalous nucleotide sharing. What TCRdb holds here is the immuneACCESS table cut down to in-frame rearrangements. Part of the clones is not present; checked against another copy, under half of the missing clones reflect an unresolved V gene, and the others are unexplained. V and J calls and clone size are those listed in that table; D and trimming were worked out from the DNA. The sample includes approximately 160,000 clones, with roughly 79% observed a single time. The top ten constitute 9.7% of the sample.

With respect to this clone: No antigen is known for it. Base qualities are not at hand, and no much larger clone is one base apart.

This chain joins TRBV28 to TRBJ2-7, and 7 bases in between align with TRBD1. The source is a man aged 18 to 29 in good health and CMV-seropositive. Sequencing was done on a sample of PBMCs. The nucleotides read TGTGCCAGCAGTTTCACACGACAGGGTTTCTACGAGCAGTACTTC. The resulting protein is CASSFTRQGFYEQYF.